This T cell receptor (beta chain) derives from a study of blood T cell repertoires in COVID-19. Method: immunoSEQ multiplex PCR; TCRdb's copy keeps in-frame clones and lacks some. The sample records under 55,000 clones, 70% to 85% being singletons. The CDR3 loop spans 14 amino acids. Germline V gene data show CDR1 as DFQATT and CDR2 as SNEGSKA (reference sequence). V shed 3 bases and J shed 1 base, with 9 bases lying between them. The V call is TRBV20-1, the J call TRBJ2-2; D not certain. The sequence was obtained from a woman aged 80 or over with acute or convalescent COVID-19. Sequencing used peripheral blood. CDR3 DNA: TGCAGTGCTAGTAAAAGCGAGAACACCGGGGAGCTGTTTTTT. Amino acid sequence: CSASKSENTGELFF.